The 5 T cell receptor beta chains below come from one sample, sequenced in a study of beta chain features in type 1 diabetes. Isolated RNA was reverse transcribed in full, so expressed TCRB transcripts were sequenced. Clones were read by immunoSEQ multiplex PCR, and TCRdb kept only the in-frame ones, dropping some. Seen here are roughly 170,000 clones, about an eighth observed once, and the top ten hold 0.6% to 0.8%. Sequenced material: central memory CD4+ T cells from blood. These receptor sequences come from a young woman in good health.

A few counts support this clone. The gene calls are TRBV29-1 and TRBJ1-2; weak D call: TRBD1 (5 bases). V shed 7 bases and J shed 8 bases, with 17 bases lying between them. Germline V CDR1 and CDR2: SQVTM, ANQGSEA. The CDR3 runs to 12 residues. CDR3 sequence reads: CSAKPSGRGYTF. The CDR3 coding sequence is TGCAGCGCCAAACCGTCAGGGCGCGGCTACACCTTC.

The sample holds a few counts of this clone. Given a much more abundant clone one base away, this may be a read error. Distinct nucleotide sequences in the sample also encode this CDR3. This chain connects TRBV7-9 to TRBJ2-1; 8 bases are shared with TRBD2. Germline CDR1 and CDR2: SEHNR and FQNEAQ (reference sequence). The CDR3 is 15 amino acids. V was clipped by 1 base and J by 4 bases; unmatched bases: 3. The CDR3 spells CASSLGAGVYNEQFF. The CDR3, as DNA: TGTGCCAGCAGCTTAGGAGCGGGGGTTTACAATGAGCAGTTCTTC.

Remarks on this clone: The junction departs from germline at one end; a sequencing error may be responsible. CDR3 sequence (DNA): TGTGCCAGCAGCACCACAGGGGGGAGGATTTTT. Its translation: CASSTTGGRIF. The gene calls are TRBV28 and TRBJ1-4, with 8 bases aligning to TRBD1. This CDR3 has 11 amino acids. Germline V gene sequence: CDR1 MDHEN, CDR2 SYDVKM.

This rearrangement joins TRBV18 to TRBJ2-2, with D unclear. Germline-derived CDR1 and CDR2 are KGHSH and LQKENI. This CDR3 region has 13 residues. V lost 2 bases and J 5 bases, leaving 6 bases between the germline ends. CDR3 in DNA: TGTGCCAGCTCACCAGAGTGGACCGGGGAGCTGTTTTTT. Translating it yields CASSPEWTGELFF.

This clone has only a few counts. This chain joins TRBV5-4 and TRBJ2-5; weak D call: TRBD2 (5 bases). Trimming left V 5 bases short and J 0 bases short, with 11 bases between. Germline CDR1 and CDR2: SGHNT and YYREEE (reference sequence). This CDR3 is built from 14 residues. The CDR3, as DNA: TGTGCCAGCAGGCCGGACTTGTACCAAGAGACCCAGTACTTC. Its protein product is CASRPDLYQETQYF.